These T cell receptor beta chains were read from a single sample in a study of TIL therapy for anti-PD-1-resistant metastatic lung cancer. Sequencing was performed with immunoSEQ multiplex PCR; in TCRdb, only in-frame clones are kept and a portion is missing. The data show around 59,000 clones, about 69% seen once. The input for sequencing was blood, taken at baseline. Receptor source: a person between 30 and 79 years old with non-small cell lung cancer. The CDR3 runs from the conserved cysteine through the conserved F or W. A D gene is named only where the DNA matches it firmly. Not every row has a clone size; where given, it reads once, few, many or a size class.

TGCGCCAGCAGCCTTAGACCCGAGGGGGAGCAGTACTTC,CASSLRPEGEQYF,NA,TRBV4-1,TRBJ2-7,NA,13
TGTGCCAGCACAGGAGTAAATCAGCCCCAGCATTTT,CASTGVNQPQHF,NA,TRBV6-1,TRBJ1-5,NA,12
TGTGCCAGCAGCTTAATCCCCACAGGGGGCACTGAAGCTTTCTTT,CASSLIPTGGTEAFF,once,TRBV7-3,TRBJ1-1,TRBD1,15
TGTGCCAGCGGGTCAGGGGCCGACACCGGGGAGCTGTTTTTT,CASGSGADTGELFF,NA,TRBV2,TRBJ2-2,NA,14
TGTGCCAGCAGTTCGTCGGGTGAGACCCAGTACTTC,CASSSSGETQYF,NA,TRBV28,TRBJ2-5,NA,12
TGTGCCAGCAGTTTATTCCGGGACAGGACCTCCAATCAGCCCCAGCATTTT,CASSLFRDRTSNQPQHF,NA,TRBV28,TRBJ1-5,TRBD1,17
TGTGCCTGGGGAGGACGGTGGGAGACCCAGTACTTC,CAWGGRWETQYF,NA,TRBV30,TRBJ2-5,NA,12
TGTGCCAGTAGCGAGGCTGCAGCAAGTTTCTACGAGCAGTACTTC,CASSEAAASFYEQYF,NA,TRBV19,TRBJ2-7,NA,15
TGCAGCGTAATTATAGCGGGGGGGCCCCTTGATACGCAGTATTTT,CSVIIAGGPLDTQYF,NA,TRBV29-1,TRBJ2-3,TRBD2,15
TGTGCCAGCGCAATCGGGGCTGGTGGCTACACCTTC,CASAIGAGGYTF,NA,TRBV28,TRBJ1-2,NA,12